This T cell receptor (beta chain) was documented in a study of CXCR3-negative and CXCR3-positive naive CD8 T cells. Study-wide results and caveats: Naive cells that were CXCR3-negative or CXCR3-positive used TRBV-TRBJ genes alike, while memory cells diverged. CXCR3-positive naive cells had TRB CDR3s that were more hydrophobic than CXCR3-negative naive cells had.

TRB cDNA was prepared as libraries by UMI-labeled 5' RACE. Reanalyzing the 5' RACE reads, TCRdb keeps one entry per CDR3 protein, without DNA. The sample has 84,000 or so distinct CDR3 sequences, and its top ten clones hold 0.53%. The V gene's germline CDR1 is MDHEN and CDR2 SYDVKM. The CDR3 contains 14 residues. In the case of this clonotype: Its specificity is not known.

The chain joins TRBV28 to TRBJ1-1; the D gene TCRdb calls, TRBD1, cannot be checked with no DNA. The sequence was obtained from a human donor in good health. Some clones in this sample may be carry-over from other donors' samples. The specimen sequenced was naive CXCR3+ CD8+ T cells from blood. Indicated subset: CD45RO-CCR7+CD27+CD95- naive CD8+ T cells expressing CXCR3 (TNR3+). The CDR3: CASSLTGLDTEAFF.